This TCR beta chain comes out of a study of control samples from healthy donors and cancer patients. The germline gives CDR1 MNHNS, CDR2 SASEGT. With 0 bases removed from V and 7 bases from J, the gap between germline ends came to 12 bases. The CDR3 totals 14 residues. Assay used: immunoSEQ multiplex PCR; TCRdb lists only in-frame clones, some missing. In the table there are some 120,000 clones, more than 80% of which are singletons. The V and J genes are TRBV6-1 and TRBJ1-2, with TRBD1 as a possible D gene (6 bases). The receptor was derived from a man younger than 30 in good health. Sample: blood. Written as DNA, the CDR3 is TGTGCCAGCAGTGAAGCTTACAGGGATCCTGGCTACACCTTC. Protein product: CASSEAYRDPGYTF.